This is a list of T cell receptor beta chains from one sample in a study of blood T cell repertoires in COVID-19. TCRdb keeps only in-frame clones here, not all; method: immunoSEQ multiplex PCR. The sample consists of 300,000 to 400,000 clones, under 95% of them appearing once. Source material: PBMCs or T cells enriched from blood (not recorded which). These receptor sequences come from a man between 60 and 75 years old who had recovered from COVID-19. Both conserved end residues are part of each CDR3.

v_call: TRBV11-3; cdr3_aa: CASSKQGLDTDTQYF
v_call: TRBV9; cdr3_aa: CASSVNPTGNSYGYTF
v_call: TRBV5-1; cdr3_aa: CASSTGYYEQYF
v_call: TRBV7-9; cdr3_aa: CASSLDGNQPQHF
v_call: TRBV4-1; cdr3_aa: CASSQSEKRGLWDNQPQHF
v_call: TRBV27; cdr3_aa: CASSSIPGQFYNEQFF
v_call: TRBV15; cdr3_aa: CATSRDRSEGNQPQHF
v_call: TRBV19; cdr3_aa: CASSSNRGLHYGYTF
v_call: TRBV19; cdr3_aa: CASSIDFSGREYEQYF
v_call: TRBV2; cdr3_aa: CASRHFGLAGAPGKTQYF
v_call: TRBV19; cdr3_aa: CASSIQGRAQHF
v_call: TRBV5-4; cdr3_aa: CASSRDLRTGYTF
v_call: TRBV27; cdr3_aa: CASSPPPGHPNYGYTF
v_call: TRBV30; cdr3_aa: CAWSVGQGTNEKLFF
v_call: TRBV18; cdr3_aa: CASSPGTGLGYTF
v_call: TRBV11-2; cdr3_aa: CASSLERGYTDTQYF
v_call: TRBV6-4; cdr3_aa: CASSDRTSGSFNEQFF
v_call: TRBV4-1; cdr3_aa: CASRRGPRGGYGYTF
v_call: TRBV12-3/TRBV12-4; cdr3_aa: CASSPDRGYGYTF
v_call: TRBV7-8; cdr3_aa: CASSHIPIQGIRSPGGPGETQYF